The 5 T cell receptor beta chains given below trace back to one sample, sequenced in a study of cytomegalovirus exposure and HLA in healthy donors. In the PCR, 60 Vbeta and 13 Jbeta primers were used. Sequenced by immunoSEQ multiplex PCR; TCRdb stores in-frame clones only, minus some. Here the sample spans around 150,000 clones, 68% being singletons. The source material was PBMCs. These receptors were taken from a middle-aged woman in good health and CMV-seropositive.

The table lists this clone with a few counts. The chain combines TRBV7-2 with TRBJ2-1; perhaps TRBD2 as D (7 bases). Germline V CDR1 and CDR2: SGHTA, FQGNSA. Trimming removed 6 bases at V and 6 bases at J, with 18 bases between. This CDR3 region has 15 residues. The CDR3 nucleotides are TGTGCCAGCAGATCGATCCAGCGGGACATCAATGAGCAGTTCTTC. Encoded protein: CASRSIQRDINEQFF.

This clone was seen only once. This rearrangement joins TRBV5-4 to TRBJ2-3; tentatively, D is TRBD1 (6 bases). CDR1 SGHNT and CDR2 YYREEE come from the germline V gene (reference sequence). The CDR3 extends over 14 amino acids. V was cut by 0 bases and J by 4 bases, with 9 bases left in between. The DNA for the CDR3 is TGTGCCAGCAGCTTGGGCAGGGGCTCAGATACGCAGTATTTT. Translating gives CASSLGRGSDTQYF. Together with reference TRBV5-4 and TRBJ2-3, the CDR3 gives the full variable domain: ETGVTQSPTHLIKTRGQQVTLRCSSQSGHNTVSWYQQALGQGPQFIFQYYREEENGRGNFPPRFSGLQFPNYSSELNVNALELDDSALYLCASSLGRGSDTQYFGPGTRLTVL.

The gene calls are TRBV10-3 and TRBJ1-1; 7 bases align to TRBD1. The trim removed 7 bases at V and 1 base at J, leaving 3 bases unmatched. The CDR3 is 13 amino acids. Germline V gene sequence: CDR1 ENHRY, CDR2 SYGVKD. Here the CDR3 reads CAITRDRNTEAFF. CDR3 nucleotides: TGTGCCATCACAAGGGACAGGAACACTGAAGCTTTCTTT.

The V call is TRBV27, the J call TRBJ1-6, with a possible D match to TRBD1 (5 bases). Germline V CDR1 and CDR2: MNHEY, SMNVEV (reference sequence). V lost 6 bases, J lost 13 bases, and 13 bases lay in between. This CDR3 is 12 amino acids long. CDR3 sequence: CASRKERGPLHF. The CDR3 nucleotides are TGTGCCAGCAGGAAAGAGCGGGGGCCCCTCCACTTT.

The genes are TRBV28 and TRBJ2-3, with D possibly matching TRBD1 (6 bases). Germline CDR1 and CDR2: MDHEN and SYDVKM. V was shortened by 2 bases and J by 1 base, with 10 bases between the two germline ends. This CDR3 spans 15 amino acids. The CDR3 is CASSLGGQRTDTQYF. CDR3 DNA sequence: TGTGCCAGCAGTTTAGGAGGACAGCGCACAGATACGCAGTATTTT.